This record looks at one T cell receptor (beta chain) sequence and its context. Its specificity is not known. This record belongs to a study of persistence of HIV-infected CD4 T cells. The libraries were made with immunoSEQ version 4 in survey mode. The assay was immunoSEQ multiplex PCR, and TCRdb's table has in-frame clones only and misses some. The data contain about 7,000 clones, roughly 83% of them singletons. Cells were stimulated with CMV-infected fibroblast lysates at approximately 10 ug/mL. Sorting selected CD4+ T cells upregulating both CD40 ligand and CD69. This specimen consisted of CD4+ T cells sorted from PBMCs after roughly 18-hour stimulation, obtained from a patient who received antiretroviral therapy. The TCR sequence derives from an adult woman with HIV who was CMV-seropositive.

The CDR3 DNA is TGTGCCAGCAGTTACTCTCCACTTTCAGCACACGAGCAGTACTTC. Amino acid sequence: CASSYSPLSAHEQYF. This chain connects TRBV6-5 to TRBJ2-7; no firm D call. The CDR3 contains 15 residues. V was shortened by 0 bases and J by 5 bases, with 14 bases between the two germline ends. Germline CDR1 and CDR2: MNHEY and SVGAGI.